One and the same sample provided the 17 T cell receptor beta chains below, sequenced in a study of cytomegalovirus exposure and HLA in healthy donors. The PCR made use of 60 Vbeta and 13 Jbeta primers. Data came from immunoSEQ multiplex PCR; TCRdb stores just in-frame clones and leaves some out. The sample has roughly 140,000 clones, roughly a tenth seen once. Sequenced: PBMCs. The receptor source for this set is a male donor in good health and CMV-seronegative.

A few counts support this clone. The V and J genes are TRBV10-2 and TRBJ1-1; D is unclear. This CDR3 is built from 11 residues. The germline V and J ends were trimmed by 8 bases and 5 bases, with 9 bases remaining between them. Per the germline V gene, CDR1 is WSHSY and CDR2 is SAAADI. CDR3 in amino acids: CASWPFTEAFF. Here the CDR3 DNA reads TGCGCCAGCTGGCCCTTTACTGAAGCTTTCTTT.

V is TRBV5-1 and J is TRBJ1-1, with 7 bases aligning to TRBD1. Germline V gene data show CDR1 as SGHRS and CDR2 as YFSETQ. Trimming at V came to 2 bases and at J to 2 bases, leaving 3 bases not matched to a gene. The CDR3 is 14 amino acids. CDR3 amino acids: CASSFGDRNTEAFF. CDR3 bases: TGCGCCAGCAGCTTTGGGGACAGAAACACTGAAGCTTTCTTT.

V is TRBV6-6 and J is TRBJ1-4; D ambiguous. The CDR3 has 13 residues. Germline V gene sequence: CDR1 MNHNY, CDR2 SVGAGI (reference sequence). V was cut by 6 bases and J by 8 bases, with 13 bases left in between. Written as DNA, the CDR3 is TGTGCCAGCAGGGGCGGGCTTGAGGAAAAACTGTTTTTT. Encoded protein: CASRGGLEEKLFF.

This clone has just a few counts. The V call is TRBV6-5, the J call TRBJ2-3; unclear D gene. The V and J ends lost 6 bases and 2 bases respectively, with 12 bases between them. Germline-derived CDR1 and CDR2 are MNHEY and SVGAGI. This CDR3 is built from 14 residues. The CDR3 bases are TGTGCCAGCAGCCTATCTTACTCCACAGATACGCAGTATTTT. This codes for CASSLSYSTDTQYF.

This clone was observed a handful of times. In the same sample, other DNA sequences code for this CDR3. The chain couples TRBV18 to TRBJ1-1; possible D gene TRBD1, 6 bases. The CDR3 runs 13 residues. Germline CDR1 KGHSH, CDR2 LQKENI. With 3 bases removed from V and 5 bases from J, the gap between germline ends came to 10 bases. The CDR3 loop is CASSPDRGTEAFF. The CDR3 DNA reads TGTGCCAGCTCACCGGACAGAGGTACTGAAGCTTTCTTT.

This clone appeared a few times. The DNA for the CDR3 is TGTGCCAGCAGTGGGGCACTCTCTGGAAACACCATATATTTT. This codes for CASSGALSGNTIYF. The genes are TRBV6-1 and TRBJ1-3; no firm D call. The CDR3 loop spans 14 amino acids. Trimming stripped 4 bases from V and 0 bases from J, with 7 bases between. From germline, CDR1 is MNHNS and CDR2 SASEGT.

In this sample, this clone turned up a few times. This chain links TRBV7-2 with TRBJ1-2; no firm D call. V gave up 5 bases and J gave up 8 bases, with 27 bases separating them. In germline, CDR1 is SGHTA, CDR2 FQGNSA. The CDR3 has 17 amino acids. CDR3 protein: CASSPHIGGARLVGYTF. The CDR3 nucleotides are TGTGCCAGCAGCCCTCACATTGGAGGCGCGCGATTGGTAGGCTACACCTTC.

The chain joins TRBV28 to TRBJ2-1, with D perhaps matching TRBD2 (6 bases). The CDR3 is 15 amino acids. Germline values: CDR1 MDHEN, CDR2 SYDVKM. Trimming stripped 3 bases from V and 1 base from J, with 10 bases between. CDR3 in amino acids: CASSLEGLSYNEQFF. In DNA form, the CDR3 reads TGTGCCAGCAGTTTGGAGGGGTTGTCCTACAATGAGCAGTTCTTC.

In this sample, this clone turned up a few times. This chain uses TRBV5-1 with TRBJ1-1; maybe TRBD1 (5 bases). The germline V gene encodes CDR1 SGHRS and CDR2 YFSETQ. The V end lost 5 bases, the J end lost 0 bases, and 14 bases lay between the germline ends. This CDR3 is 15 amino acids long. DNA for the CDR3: TGCGCCAGCAGACCCGGGGGGGGGTTGAACACTGAAGCTTTCTTT. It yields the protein CASRPGGGLNTEAFF. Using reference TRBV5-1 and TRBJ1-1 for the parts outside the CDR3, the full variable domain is KAGVTQTPRYLIKTRGQQVTLSCSPISGHRSVSWYQQTPGQGLQFLFEYFSETQRNKGNFPGRFSGRQFSNSRSEMNVSTLELGDSALYLCASRPGGGLNTEAFFGQGTRLTVV.

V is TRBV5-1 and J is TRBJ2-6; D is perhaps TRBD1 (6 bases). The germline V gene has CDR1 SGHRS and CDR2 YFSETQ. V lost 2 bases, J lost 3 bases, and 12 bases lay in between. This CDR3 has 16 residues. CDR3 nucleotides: TGCGCCAGCAGCTTTGGGGGACATGTTGGGGCCAACGTCCTGACTTTC. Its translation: CASSFGGHVGANVLTF.

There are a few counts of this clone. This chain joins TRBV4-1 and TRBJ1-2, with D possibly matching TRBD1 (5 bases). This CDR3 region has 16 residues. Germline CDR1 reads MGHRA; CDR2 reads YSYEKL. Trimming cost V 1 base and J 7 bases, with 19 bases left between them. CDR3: CASSQAPGGGFSGYTF. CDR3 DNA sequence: TGCGCCAGCAGCCAAGCACCCGGGGGAGGTTTTTCTGGCTACACCTTC.

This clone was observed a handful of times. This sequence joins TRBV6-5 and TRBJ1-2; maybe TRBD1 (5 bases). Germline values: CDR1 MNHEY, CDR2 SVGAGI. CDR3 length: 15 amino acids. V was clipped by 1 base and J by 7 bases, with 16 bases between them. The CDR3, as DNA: TGTGCCAGCAGTTACTTGGCAGGGAAGGGGTTTGGCTACACCTTC. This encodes CASSYLAGKGFGYTF.

CDR3 sequence: CASSLVPSSRQPQHF. For the CDR3, the DNA is TGTGCCAGCAGCTTAGTCCCCTCGTCTCGTCAGCCCCAGCATTTT. J is TRBJ1-5 and V is TRBV7-2; D is unresolved. Germline CDR1 reads SGHTA; CDR2 reads FQGNSA. This CDR3 comprises 15 residues. The V and J ends lost 1 base and 6 bases respectively, with 13 bases between them.

The CDR3 here is CASSLSGQGAYQPQHF. The CDR3 bases are TGTGCCAGCAGCCTCTCGGGACAGGGGGCCTATCAGCCCCAGCATTTT. V usage is TRBV5-8 and J usage is TRBJ1-5; the match to TRBD1 covers 12 bases. This CDR3 is 16 amino acids long. The V gene end was trimmed by 4 bases and the J gene end by 5 bases; junction bases not matched to a gene: 7. Germline V gene sequence: CDR1 SGHTS, CDR2 YDEGEE.

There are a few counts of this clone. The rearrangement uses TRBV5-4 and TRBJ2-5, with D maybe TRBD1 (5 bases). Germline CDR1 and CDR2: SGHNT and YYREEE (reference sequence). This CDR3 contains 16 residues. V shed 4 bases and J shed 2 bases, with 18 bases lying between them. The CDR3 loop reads CASSGPEQEIQETQYF. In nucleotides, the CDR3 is TGTGCCAGCAGCGGTCCCGAACAGGAGATACAAGAGACCCAGTACTTC.

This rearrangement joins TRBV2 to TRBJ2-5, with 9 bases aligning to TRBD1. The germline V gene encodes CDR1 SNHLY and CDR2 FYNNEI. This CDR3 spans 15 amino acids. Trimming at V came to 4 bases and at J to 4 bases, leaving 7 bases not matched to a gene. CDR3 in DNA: TGTGCCAGCAGTGGGGAACAGGGGGCTTTAGAGACCCAGTACTTC. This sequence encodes CASSGEQGALETQYF.

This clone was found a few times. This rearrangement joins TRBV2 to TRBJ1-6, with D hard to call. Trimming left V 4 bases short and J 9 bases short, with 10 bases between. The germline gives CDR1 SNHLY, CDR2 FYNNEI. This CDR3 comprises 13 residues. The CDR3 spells CASSGQGSSPLHF. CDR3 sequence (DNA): TGTGCCAGCAGTGGACAAGGTTCTTCACCCCTCCACTTT.